What follows are 10 T cell receptor beta chains derived from one specimen sequenced in a study of cytomegalovirus exposure and HLA in healthy donors. A multiplex PCR was run with 60 Vbeta primers and 13 Jbeta primers. Some clones are missing from TCRdb's copy, which holds only in-frame ones; the method was immunoSEQ multiplex PCR. The sample has approximately 190,000 clones; around 85% are singletons. Specimen: PBMCs. These receptors all come from a man aged 45 to 65 in good health and CMV-seronegative.

The chain carries TRBV4-3 and TRBJ2-5; D is perhaps TRBD1 (5 bases). Judging by the DNA end, TRBJ2-7 fits better; the J call may be wrong. CDR1 LGHNA and CDR2 YSLEER come from the germline V gene. This CDR3 comprises 15 residues. CDR3 loop: CASSQAQVDGYEQYF. Here the CDR3 DNA reads TGCGCCAGCAGCCAAGCACAGGTTGACGGCTACGAGCAGTACTTC.

J is TRBJ1-1 and V is TRBV20-1; D is uncertain. Trimming pared 5 bases from V and 8 bases from J, leaving 9 bases between. Per germline, CDR1 DFQATT and CDR2 SNEGSKA (reference sequence). The CDR3 is 10 amino acids. Written as DNA, the CDR3 is TGCAGTGCTCGGAGGTCAGAAGCTTTCTTT. Its protein is CSARRSEAFF.

As to this clone: Other DNA sequences in the sample encode the same CDR3. V is TRBV9 and J is TRBJ2-5, with TRBD2 matching 9 bases. Losses at the gene ends were 4 bases for V and 2 bases for J; bases not matched to a gene: 15. Germline-derived CDR1 and CDR2 are SGDLS and YYNGEE. The CDR3 spans 18 residues. In DNA form, the CDR3 reads TGTGCCAGCAGCTCGACTGGTGCGAGCGGGGGGTTTCAAGAGACCCAGTACTTC. Residues: CASSSTGASGGFQETQYF.

This rearrangement joins TRBV7-2 to TRBJ1-6; D ambiguous. V was shortened by 6 bases and J by 0 bases, with 18 bases between the two germline ends. Germline V gene sequence: CDR1 SGHTA, CDR2 FQGNSA. CDR3 size: 18 residues. The CDR3 loop reads CASSYTLTTSSYNSPLHF. The CDR3 region has the DNA TGTGCCAGCAGTTACACGTTAACTACGAGCTCCTATAATTCACCCCTCCACTTT.

This rearrangement joins TRBV23-1 to TRBJ2-2, with 8 bases matching TRBD2. TRBV23-1 is known as an ORF, though its function is uncertain. This CDR3 is 15 amino acids long. Germline trimming cut 4 bases from V and 7 bases from J; bases unmatched to any gene: 8. The CDR3: CASSPAGARGGELFF. CDR3 bases: TGCGCCAGCAGTCCAGCGGGGGCCCGGGGCGGGGAGCTGTTTTTT.

This clone was counted a few times. The gene calls are TRBV10-1 and TRBJ1-6; TRBD1 agrees at 8 bases. V was clipped by 5 bases and J by 10 bases; unmatched bases: 7. Germline V gives CDR1 WNHNN, CDR2 SYGVQD (reference sequence). The CDR3 totals 14 residues. In nucleotides, the CDR3 is TGCGCCAGCAGTACAGGGGGAGGAAGATCACCCCTCCACTTT. Encoded protein: CASSTGGGRSPLHF.

The gene calls are TRBV5-1 and TRBJ2-7; no firm D call. There are 14 residues in the CDR3. Trimming took 0 bases from V and 0 from J, leaving 7 bases between them. Germline V CDR1 and CDR2: SGHRS, YFSETQ. The CDR3 bases are TGCGCCAGCAGCTTGGACCGGAGCTCCTACGAGCAGTACTTC. It encodes CASSLDRSSYEQYF.

This chain joins TRBV18 and TRBJ2-7, with D perhaps TRBD2 (6 bases). The germline V gene has CDR1 KGHSH and CDR2 LQKENI. The CDR3 runs to 16 residues. The ends were cut back, 1 base at V and 3 bases at J, with 16 bases in the middle. DNA of the CDR3: TGTGCCAGCTCACCACAATCCGGGACTCCTGACTACGAGCAGTACTTC. Amino acids: CASSPQSGTPDYEQYF.

This clone was observed a handful of times. The rearrangement uses TRBV6-6 and TRBJ1-2, with D tentatively TRBD1 (5 bases). This CDR3 is 15 amino acids long. Germline V gene data show CDR1 as MNHNY and CDR2 as SVGAGI (reference sequence). V lost 6 bases to trimming and J lost 5 bases, with 19 bases between them. The CDR3 DNA is TGTGCCAGCAGAAAGGACACCCTTTTTGGGTATGGCTACACCTTC. Amino acids: CASRKDTLFGYGYTF.

In DNA form, the CDR3 reads TGTGCCAGCAGTTCCTTACAGGGGGGCCGAAACACCATATATTTT. Translated, it gives CASSSLQGGRNTIYF. V is TRBV6-5 and J is TRBJ1-3, with 8 bases matching TRBD1. This CDR3 is 15 amino acids long. Trimming took 4 bases from V and 5 from J; bases not matched to a gene: 7. Germline loops: CDR1 MNHEY, CDR2 SVGAGI.